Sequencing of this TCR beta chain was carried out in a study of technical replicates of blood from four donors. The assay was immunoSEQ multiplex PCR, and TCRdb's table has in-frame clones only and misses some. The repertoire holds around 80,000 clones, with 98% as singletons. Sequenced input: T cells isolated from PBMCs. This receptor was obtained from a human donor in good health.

For the CDR3, the DNA is TGTGCCAGCAAGGGGGCAGGGCTATCCTCTACCTACGAGCAGTACTTC. The encoded protein is CASKGAGLSSTYEQYF. The chain employs TRBV2 and TRBJ2-7; 7 bases line up with TRBD1. Per the germline V gene, CDR1 is SNHLY and CDR2 is FYNNEI. The junction had 14 bases not matched to a gene; V was cut back by 7 bases and J by 2 bases. CDR3 length: 16 residues.